The clone carrying this T cell receptor (beta chain) was picked up one time. This table comes from immunoSEQ multiplex PCR, and its TCRdb copy is limited to in-frame clones, with some not included. The table shows roughly 380,000 clones, with around nine tenths occurring only once. CDR1 SGHDT and CDR2 YYEEEE come from the germline V gene. With 1 base clipped from V and 2 bases from J, the junction kept 8 bases outside the gene matches. This CDR3 region has 18 residues. This record belongs to a study of blood T cell repertoires in COVID-19. The source material was peripheral blood. The chain combines TRBV5-6 with TRBJ2-3, with TRBD2 matching 12 bases. This TCR derives from a woman aged 40 to 50 with COVID-19, enrolled during active disease. The CDR3 DNA reads as TGTGCCAGCAGCTTGTTGCTAGCGGGGGGGCCAAACACAGATACGCAGTATTTT. The encoded protein is CASSLLLAGGPNTDTQYF.